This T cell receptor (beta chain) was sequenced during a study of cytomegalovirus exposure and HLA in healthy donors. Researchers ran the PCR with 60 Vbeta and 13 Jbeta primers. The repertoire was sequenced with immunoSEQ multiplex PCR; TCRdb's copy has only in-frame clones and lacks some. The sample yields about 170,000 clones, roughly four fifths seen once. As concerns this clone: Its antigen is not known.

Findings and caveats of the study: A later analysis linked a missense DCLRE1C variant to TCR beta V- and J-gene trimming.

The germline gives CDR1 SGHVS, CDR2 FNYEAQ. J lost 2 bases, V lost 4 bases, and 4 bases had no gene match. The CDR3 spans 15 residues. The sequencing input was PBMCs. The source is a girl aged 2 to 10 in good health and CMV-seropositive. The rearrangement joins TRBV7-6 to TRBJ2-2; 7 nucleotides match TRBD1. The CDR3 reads CASSSYRGNTGELFF. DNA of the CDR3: TGTGCCAGCAGCTCGTACAGGGGAAACACCGGGGAGCTGTTTTTT.